This T cell receptor (beta chain) was sequenced during a study of spatial heterogeneity in lung cancer. The study, taken as a whole, reports: Expanded alpha and beta TCR counts within tumors tracked tumor mutation counts.

Noted time point: sample taken at primary tumor resection. Unsorted samples of tumor, nontumor lung or frozen PBMC had their whole RNA sequenced. Ten or more counts support this clonotype. Its antigen is not known. Germline CDR1 is MNHNS and CDR2 is SASEGT. V lost 5 bases, J lost 1 base, and 9 bases lay in between. The CDR3 spans 14 residues. Each CDR3 protein gets one entry after TCRdb re-called the 5' RACE reads with MiXCR. Of some 100,000 distinct CDR3 sequences in the sample, 3.5% to 5% were seen once. This clonotype was obtained from a male donor with early-stage non-small cell lung cancer. The sequences come from lung tumor tissue, collected at surgery. J is TRBJ2-1 and V is TRBV6-1; D might be TRBD2 (5 bases). The CDR3 coding sequence is TGTGCCAGCAGTAACGGGGATTCCTACAATGAGCAGTTCTTC. This gives the protein CASSNGDSYNEQFF.